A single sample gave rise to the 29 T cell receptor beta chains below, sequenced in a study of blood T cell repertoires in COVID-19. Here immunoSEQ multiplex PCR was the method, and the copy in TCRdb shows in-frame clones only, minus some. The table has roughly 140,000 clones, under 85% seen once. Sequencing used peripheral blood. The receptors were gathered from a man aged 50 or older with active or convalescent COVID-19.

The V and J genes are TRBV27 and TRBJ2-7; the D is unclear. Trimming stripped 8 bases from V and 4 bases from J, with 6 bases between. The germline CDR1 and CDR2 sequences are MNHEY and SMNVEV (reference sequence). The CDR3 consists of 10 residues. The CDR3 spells CASLSYEQYF. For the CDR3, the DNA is TGTGCCAGCTTATCTTACGAGCAGTACTTC.

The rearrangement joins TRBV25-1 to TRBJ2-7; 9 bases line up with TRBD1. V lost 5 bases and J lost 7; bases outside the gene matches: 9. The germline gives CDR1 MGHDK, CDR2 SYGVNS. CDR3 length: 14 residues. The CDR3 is CASSPGTGLLEQYF. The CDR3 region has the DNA TGTGCCAGCAGTCCCGGGACAGGGCTTTTGGAGCAGTACTTC.

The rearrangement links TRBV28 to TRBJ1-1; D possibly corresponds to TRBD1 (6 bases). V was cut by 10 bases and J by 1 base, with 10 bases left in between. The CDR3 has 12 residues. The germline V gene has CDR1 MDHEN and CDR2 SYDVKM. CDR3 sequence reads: CATRGPNTEAFF. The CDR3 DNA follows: TGTGCCACCAGGGGCCCGAACACTGAAGCTTTCTTT.

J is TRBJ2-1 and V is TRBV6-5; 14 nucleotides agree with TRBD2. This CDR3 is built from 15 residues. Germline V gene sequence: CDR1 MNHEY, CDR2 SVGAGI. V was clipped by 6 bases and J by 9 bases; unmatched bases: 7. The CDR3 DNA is TGTGCCAGCAGGCGACTAGCGGGAGGGCCCAGTGAGCAGTTCTTC. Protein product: CASRRLAGGPSEQFF.

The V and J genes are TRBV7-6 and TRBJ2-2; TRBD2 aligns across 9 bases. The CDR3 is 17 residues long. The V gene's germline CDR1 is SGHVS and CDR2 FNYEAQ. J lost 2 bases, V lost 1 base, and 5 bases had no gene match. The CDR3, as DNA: TGTGCCAGCAGCTTAGGGATAGCGGGGGCTAACACCGGGGAGCTGTTTTTT. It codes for CASSLGIAGANTGELFF.

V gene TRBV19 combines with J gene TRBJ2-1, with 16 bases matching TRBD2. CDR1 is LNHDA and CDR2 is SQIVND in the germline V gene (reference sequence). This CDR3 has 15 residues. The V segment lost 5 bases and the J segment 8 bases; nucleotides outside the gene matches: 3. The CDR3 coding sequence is TGTGCCAGTAGTGTGGGACTAGCGGGAGGGGATGAGCAGTTCTTC. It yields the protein CASSVGLAGGDEQFF. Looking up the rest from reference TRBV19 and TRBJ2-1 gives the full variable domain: DGGITQSPKYLFRKEGQNVTLSCEQNLNHDAMYWYRQDPGQGLRLIYYSQIVNDFQKGDIAEGYSVSREKKESFPLTVTSAQKNPTAFYLCASSVGLAGGDEQFFGPGTRLTVL.

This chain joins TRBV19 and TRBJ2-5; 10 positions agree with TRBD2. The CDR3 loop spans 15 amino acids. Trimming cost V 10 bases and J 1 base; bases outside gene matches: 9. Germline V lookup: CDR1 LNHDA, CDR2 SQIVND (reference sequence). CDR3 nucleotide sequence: TGTGCCACCAGCCAGCGGGAGGGGGTCCAAGAGACCCAGTACTTC. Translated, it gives CATSQREGVQETQYF.

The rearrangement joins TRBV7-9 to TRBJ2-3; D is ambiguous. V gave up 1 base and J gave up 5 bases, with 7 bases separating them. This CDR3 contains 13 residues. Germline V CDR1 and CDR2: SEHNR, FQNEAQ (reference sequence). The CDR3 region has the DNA TGTGCCAGCAGCTTAGAGTCGGGAGATACGCAGTATTTT. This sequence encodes CASSLESGDTQYF.

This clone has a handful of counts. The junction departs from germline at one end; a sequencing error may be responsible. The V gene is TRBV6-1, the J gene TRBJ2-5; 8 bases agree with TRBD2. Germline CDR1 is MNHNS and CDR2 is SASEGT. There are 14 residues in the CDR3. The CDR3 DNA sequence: TGTGCCAGCAGCGAAGCGGGAGTCGGGGAGACCCAGTACTTC. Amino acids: CASSEAGVGETQYF.

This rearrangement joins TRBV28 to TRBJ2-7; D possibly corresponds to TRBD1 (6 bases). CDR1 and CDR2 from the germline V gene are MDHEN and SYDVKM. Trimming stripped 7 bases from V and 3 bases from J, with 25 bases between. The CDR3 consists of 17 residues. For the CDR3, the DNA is TGTGCCAGCAATCTAGACTCCGGGACACAACTAAGCTACGAGCAGTACTTC. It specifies CASNLDSGTQLSYEQYF.

CDR3 DNA sequence: TGTGCCAGCAGCCAAACCGCGTCTTCAGAGACCCAGTACTTC. It encodes CASSQTASSETQYF. The chain links TRBV7-3 to TRBJ2-5; D ambiguous. The CDR3 has 14 amino acids. Germline loops: CDR1 SGHTA, CDR2 FQGTGA. V shed 5 bases and J shed 4 bases, with 14 bases lying between them.

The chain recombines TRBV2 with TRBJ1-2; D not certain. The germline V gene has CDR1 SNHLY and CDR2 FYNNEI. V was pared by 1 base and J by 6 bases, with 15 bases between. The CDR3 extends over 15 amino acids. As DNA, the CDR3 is TGTGCCAGCAGTGAAGGAGGACTGATCAATGATGGCTACACCTTC. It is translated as CASSEGGLINDGYTF.

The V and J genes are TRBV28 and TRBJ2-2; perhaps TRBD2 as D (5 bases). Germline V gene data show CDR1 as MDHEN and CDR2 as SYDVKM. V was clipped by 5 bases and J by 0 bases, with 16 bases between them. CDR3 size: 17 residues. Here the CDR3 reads CASSSPRGGANTGELFF. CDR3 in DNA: TGTGCCAGCAGTAGCCCCCGTGGAGGTGCGAACACCGGGGAGCTGTTTTTT.

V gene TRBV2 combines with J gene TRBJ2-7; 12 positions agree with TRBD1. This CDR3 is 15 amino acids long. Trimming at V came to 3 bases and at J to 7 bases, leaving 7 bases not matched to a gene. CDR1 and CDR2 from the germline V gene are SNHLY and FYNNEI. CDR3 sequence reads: CASSDPGQGAWEQYF. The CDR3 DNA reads TGTGCCAGCAGTGATCCGGGACAGGGGGCGTGGGAGCAGTACTTC. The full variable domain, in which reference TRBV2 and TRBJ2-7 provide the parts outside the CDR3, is EPEVTQTPSHQVTQMGQEVILRCVPISNHLYFYWYRQILGQKVEFLVSFYNNEISEKSEIFDDQFSVERPDGSNFTLKIRSTKLEDSAMYFCASSDPGQGAWEQYFGPGTRLTVT.

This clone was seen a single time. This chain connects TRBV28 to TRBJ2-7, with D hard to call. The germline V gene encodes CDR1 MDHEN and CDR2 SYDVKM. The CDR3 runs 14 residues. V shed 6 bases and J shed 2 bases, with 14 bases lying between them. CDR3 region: CASSISRLAYEQYF. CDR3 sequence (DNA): TGTGCCAGCAGCATTTCGAGGCTAGCCTACGAGCAGTACTTC.

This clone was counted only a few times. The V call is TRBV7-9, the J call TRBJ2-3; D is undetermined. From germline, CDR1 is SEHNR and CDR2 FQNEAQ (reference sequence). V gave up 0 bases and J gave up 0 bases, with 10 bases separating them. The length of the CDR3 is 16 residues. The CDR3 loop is CASSLAVNPSTDTQYF. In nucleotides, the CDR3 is TGTGCCAGCAGCTTAGCTGTTAATCCTAGCACAGATACGCAGTATTTT.

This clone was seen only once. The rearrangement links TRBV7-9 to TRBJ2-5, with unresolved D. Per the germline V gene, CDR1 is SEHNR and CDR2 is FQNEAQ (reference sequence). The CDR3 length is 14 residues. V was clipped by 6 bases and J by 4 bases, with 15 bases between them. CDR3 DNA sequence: TGTGCCAGCAGGCGGCGGCCCCCCGGAGAGACCCAGTACTTC. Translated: CASRRRPPGETQYF.

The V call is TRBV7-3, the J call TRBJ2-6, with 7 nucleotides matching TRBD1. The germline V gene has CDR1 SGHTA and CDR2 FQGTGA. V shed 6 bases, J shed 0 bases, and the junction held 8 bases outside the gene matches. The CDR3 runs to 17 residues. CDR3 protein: CASSPGQFFSGANVLTF. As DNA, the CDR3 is TGTGCCAGCAGTCCGGGACAGTTCTTCTCTGGGGCCAACGTCCTGACTTTC.

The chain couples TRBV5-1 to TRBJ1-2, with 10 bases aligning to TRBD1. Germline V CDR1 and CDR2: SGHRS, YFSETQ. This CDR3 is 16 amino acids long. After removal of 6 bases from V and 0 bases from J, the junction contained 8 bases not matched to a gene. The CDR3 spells CASTPGQGYPNYGYTF. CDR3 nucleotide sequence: TGCGCCAGCACACCGGGACAGGGGTATCCTAACTATGGCTACACCTTC.

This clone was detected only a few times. CDR3 bases: TGCGCCAGCAGCCGGGAATCCGGGACTAGCGGGAGAATTTACTACGAGCAGTACTTC. Protein: CASSRESGTSGRIYYEQYF. The chain is built from TRBV4-1 and TRBJ2-7; 14 bases are a match to TRBD2. The germline CDR1 and CDR2 sequences are MGHRA and YSYEKL. Germline trimming cut 4 bases from V and 3 bases from J; bases unmatched to any gene: 14. The CDR3 contains 19 residues.

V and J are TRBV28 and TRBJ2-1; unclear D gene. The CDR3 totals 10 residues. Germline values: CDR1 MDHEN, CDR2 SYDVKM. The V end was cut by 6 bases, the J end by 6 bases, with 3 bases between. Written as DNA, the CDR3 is TGTGCCAGCAGCCGCAATGAGCAGTTCTTC. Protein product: CASSRNEQFF.

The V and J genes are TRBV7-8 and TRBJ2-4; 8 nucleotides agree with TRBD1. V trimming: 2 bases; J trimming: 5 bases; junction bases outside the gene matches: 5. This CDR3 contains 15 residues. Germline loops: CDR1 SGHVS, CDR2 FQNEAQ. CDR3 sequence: CASSLHRGSENIQYF. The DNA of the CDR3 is TGTGCCAGCAGCTTACACAGGGGGTCTGAAAACATTCAGTACTTC.

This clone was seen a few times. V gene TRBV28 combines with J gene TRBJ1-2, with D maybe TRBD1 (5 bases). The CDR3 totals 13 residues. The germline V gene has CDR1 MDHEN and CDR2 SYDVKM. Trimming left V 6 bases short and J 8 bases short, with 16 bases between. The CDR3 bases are TGTGCCAGCAGGCTAAGACAGCCCCTAGGCTACACCTTC. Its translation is CASRLRQPLGYTF.

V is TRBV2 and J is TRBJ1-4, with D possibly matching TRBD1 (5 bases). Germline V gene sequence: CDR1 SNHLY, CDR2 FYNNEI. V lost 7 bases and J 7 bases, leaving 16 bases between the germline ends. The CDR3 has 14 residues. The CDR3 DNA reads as TGTGCCAGCACGCGGAAAGGCCAGGGTGAAAAACTGTTTTTT. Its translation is CASTRKGQGEKLFF.

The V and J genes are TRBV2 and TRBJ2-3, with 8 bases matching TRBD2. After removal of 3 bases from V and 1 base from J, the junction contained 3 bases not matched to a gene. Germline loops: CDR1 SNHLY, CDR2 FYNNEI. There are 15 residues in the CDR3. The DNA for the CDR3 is TGTGCCAGCAGTGAGCGGGAGGACGGCACAGATACGCAGTATTTT. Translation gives CASSEREDGTDTQYF.

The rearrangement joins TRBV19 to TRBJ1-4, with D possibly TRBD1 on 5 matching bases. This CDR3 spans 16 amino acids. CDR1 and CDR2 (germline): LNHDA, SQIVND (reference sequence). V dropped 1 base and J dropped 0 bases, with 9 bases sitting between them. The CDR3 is CASSIGGSATNEKLFF. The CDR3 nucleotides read TGTGCCAGTAGTATAGGGGGCTCGGCAACTAATGAAAAACTGTTTTTT.

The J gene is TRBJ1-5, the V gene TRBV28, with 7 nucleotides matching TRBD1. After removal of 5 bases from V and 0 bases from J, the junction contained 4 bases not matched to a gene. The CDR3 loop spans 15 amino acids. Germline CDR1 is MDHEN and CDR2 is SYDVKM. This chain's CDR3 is CASSARGHSNQPQHF. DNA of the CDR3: TGTGCCAGCAGTGCTAGGGGGCATAGCAATCAGCCCCAGCATTTT.

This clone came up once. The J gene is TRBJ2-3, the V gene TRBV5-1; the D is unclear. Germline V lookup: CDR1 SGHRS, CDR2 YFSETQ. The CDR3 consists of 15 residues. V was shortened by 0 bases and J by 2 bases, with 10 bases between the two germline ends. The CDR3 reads CASSLGSLPTDTQYF. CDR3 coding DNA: TGCGCCAGCAGCTTGGGAAGCCTACCCACAGATACGCAGTATTTT.

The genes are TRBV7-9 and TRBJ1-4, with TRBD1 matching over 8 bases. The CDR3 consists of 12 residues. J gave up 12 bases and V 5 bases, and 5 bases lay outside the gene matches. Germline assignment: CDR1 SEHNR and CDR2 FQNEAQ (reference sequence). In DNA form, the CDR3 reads TGTGCCAGCAGCCCCCAGGGGGCAGAACTGTTTTTT. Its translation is CASSPQGAELFF.